Listed below are T cell receptor beta chains from one sample, sequenced in a study of T cell responses to AZD1222 COVID-19 vaccine. TCRdb keeps only in-frame clones here, not all; method: immunoSEQ multiplex PCR. The data contain some 150,000 clones, more than 70% of them singletons. Material: peripheral blood, obtained on day 0 of MenACWY control vaccination. These TCRs come from an adult in good health. Each CDR3 is given with its conserved first and last residue. The D gene is left open where the match is weak. Rows may omit the clone size; those that give it use once, few, many or a size class.

j_call v_call clone_size d_call cdr3_nt cdr3_aa
TRBJ1-5 TRBV7-2 NA NA TGTGCCAGCAGCTTAGAAAGCTACCAGGAAGGTAGGCATTTT CASSLESYQEGRHF
TRBJ2-2 TRBV15 NA NA TGTGCCACCGGCTATCTGGGGCGAAACACCGGGGAGCTGTTTTTT CATGYLGRNTGELFF
TRBJ1-2 TRBV4-2 NA TRBD1 TGTGCCAGCAGCCAAGATCGAGGGACAGGGACCGGCTACACCTTC CASSQDRGTGTGYTF
TRBJ1-4 TRBV4-2 NA NA TGTGCCAGCAGCCCCGAGGGGGTTGGTGAAAAACTGTTTTTT CASSPEGVGEKLFF
TRBJ2-7 TRBV5-1 once NA TGCGCCAGCAGCTTGACTAGCTCCTACGAGCAGTACTTC CASSLTSSYEQYF
TRBJ2-3 TRBV5-5 NA NA TGTGCCAGCAGCTCCCTTAACCCCACAGATACGCAGTATTTT CASSSLNPTDTQYF
TRBJ2-3 TRBV29-1 NA TRBD2 TGCAGCGTTGAACCCCCCAGCGGGGGCCACCGGGATACGCAGTATTTT CSVEPPSGGHRDTQYF
TRBJ1-2 TRBV5-4 NA NA TGTGCCAGCAGCTCGGACGGCTATGGCTACACCTTC CASSSDGYGYTF
TRBJ1-4 TRBV4-1 few TRBD1 TGCGCCAGCAGCCCGGACAGGGGGAATGAAAAACTGTTTTTT CASSPDRGNEKLFF
TRBJ1-1 TRBV5-1 once NA TGCGCCAGCAGCTGGAACTTAAACACTGAAGCTTTCTTT CASSWNLNTEAFF
TRBJ2-1 TRBV9 NA TRBD2 TGTGCCAGCAGCGTAGGCGGGGGTTACAATGAGCAGTTCTTC CASSVGGGYNEQFF
TRBJ1-1 TRBV4-1 NA NA TGCGCCAGCAGCCAAGGCGGAAGGAACACTGAAGCTTTCTTT CASSQGGRNTEAFF
TRBJ2-1 TRBV2 NA TRBD2 TGTGCCAGCACACCGACTAGCGGGAGGATGGATGAGCAGTTCTTC CASTPTSGRMDEQFF
TRBJ1-6 TRBV15 NA NA TGTGCCACCAGCAGAGTACGGGGGGCGGTCGGATCACCCCTCCACTTT CATSRVRGAVGSPLHF
TRBJ2-4 TRBV4-3 NA NA TGCGCCAGCAGCCAAGATTCAGGAGGGGCGGTAGTAGCCAAAAACATTCAGTACTTC CASSQDSGGAVVAKNIQYF
TRBJ2-1 TRBV5-5 NA NA TGTGCCAGCAGCTTGGCCCGTCGTAATGAGCAGTTCTTC CASSLARRNEQFF
TRBJ2-1 TRBV5-6 NA TRBD1 TGTGCCAGCAGCACCATCGGGACAGGGGACGAAAATGAGCAGTTCTTC CASSTIGTGDENEQFF
TRBJ1-2 TRBV7-9 NA NA TGTGCCAGCAGCTTAGACGGCAACTATGGCTACACCTTC CASSLDGNYGYTF
TRBJ2-3 TRBV19 NA TRBD2 TGTGCCAGTAGTATCGGAAGCGGGAGCGGGGATACGCAGTATTTT CASSIGSGSGDTQYF
TRBJ2-2 TRBV6-2/TRBV6-3 NA NA TGTGCCAGCAGTTACGGCAGCACCGGGGAGCTGTTTTTT CASSYGSTGELFF